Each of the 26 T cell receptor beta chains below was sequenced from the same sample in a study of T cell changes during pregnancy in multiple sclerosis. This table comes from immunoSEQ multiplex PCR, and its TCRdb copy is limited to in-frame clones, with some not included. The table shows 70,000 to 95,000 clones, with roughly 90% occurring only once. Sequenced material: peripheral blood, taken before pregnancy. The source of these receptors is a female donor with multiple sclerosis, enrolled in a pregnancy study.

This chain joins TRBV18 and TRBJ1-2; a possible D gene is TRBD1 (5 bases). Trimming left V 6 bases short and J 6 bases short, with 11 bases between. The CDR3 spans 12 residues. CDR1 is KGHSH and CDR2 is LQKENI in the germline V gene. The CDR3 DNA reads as TGTGCCAGCTCTCTCCGGGGGGATGGCTACACCTTC. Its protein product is CASSLRGDGYTF.

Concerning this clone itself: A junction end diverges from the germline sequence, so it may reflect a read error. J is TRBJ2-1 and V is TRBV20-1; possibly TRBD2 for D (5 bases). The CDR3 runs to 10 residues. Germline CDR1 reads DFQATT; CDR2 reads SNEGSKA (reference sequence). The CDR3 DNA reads TGCAGTGCTAGCGGACTCAGAGGGATCTTC. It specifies CSASGLRGIF.

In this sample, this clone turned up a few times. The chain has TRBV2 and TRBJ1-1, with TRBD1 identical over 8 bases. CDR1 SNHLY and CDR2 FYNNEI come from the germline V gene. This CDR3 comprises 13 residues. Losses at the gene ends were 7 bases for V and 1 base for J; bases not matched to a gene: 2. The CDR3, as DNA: TGTGCCAGCAACGGACAGGGGAACACTGAAGCTTTCTTT. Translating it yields CASNGQGNTEAFF.

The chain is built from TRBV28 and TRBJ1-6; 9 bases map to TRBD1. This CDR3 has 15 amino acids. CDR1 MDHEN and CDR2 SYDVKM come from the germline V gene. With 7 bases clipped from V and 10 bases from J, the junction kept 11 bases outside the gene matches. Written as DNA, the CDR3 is TGTGCCAGCACCCCCCCCGGGACAGGGTGGTCACCCCTCCACTTT. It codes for CASTPPGTGWSPLHF.

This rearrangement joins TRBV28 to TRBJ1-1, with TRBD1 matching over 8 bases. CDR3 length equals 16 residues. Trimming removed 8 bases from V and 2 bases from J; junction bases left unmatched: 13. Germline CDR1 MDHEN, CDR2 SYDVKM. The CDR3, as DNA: TGTGCCAGCCAGACAGGGGAACGAAGATTCAACACTGAAGCTTTCTTT. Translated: CASQTGERRFNTEAFF.

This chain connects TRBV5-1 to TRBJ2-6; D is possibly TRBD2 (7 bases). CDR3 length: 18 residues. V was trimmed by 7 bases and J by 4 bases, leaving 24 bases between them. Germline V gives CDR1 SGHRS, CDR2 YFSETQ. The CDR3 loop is CASRTRGALRPGANVLTF. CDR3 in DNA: TGCGCCAGCCGGACACGGGGGGCGCTCAGGCCAGGGGCCAACGTCCTGACTTTC.

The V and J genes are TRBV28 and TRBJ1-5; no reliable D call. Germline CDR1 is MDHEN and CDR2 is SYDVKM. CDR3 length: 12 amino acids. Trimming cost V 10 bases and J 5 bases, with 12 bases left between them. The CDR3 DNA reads TGTGCCACGCGGGTAACGGATCAGCCCCAGCATTTT. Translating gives CATRVTDQPQHF.

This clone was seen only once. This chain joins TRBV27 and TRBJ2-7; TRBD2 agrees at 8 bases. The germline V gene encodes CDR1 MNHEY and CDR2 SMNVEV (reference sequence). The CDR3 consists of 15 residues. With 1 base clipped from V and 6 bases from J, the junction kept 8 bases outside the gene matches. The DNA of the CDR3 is TGTGCCAGCAGTTTATTGGCTAGCGGGTTTCCCGAGCAGTACTTC. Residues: CASSLLASGFPEQYF.

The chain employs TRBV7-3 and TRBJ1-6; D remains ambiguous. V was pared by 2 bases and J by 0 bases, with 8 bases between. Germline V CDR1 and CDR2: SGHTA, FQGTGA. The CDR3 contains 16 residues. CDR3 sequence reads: CASSLFPSSYNSPLHF. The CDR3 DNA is TGTGCCAGCAGCTTATTCCCCAGCTCCTATAATTCACCCCTCCACTTT.

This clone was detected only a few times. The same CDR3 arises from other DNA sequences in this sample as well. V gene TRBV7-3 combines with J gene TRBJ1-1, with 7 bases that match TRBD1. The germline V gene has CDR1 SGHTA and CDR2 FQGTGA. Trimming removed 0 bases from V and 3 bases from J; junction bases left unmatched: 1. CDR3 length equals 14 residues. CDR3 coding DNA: TGTGCCAGCAGCTTAACGGGGACAGACACTGAAGCTTTCTTT. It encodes CASSLTGTDTEAFF.

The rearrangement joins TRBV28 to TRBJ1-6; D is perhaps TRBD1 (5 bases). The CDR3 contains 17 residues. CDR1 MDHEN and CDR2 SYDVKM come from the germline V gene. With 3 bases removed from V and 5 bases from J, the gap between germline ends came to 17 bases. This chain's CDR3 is CASSLSPATANNSPLHF. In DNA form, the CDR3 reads TGTGCCAGCAGTTTGTCTCCCGCGACAGCTAATAATTCACCCCTCCACTTT.

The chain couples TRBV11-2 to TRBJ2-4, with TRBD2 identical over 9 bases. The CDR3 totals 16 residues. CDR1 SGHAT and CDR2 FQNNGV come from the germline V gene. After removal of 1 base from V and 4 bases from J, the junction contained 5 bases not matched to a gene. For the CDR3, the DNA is TGTGCCAGCAGCTTAGGATTTAGCGGGGGTAAAAACATTCAGTACTTC. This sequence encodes CASSLGFSGGKNIQYF.

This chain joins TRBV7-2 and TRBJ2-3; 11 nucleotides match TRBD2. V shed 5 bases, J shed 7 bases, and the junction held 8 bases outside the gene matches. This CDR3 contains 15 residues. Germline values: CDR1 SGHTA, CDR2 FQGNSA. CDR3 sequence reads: CASSLRTSGSYTQYF. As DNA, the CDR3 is TGTGCCAGCAGCCTCAGGACTAGCGGGTCCTATACGCAGTATTTT.

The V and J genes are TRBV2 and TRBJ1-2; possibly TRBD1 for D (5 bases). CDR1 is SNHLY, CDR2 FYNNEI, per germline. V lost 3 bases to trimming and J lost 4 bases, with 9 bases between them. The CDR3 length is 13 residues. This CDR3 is CASSEEGTYGYTF. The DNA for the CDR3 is TGTGCCAGCAGTGAGGAGGGGACCTATGGCTACACCTTC. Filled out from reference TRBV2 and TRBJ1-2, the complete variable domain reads EPEVTQTPSHQVTQMGQEVILRCVPISNHLYFYWYRQILGQKVEFLVSFYNNEISEKSEIFDDQFSVERPDGSNFTLKIRSTKLEDSAMYFCASSEEGTYGYTFGSGTRLTVV.

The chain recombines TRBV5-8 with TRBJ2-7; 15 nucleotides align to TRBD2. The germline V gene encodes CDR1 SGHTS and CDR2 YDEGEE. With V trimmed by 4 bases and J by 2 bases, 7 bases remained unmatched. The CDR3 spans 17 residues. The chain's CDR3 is CASSRGLAGGYAYEQYF. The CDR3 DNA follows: TGTGCCAGCAGCCGGGGACTAGCGGGGGGATATGCCTACGAGCAGTACTTC.

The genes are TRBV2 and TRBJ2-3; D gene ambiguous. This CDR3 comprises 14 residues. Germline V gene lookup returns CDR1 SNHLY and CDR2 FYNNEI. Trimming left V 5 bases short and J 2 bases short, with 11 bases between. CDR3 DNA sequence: TGTGCCAGCAGTCTTATCCTCCCCACAGATACGCAGTATTTT. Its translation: CASSLILPTDTQYF.

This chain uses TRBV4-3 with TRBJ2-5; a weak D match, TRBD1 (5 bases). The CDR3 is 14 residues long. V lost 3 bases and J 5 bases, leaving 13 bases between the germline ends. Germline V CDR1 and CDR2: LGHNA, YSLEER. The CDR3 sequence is CASSQANRIETQYF. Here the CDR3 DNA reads TGCGCCAGCAGCCAGGCCAACAGGATCGAGACCCAGTACTTC.

The CDR3 is CASSLSEDTEAFF. For the CDR3, the DNA is TGCGCCAGCAGCTTGAGTGAGGACACTGAAGCTTTCTTT. The chain joins TRBV5-1 to TRBJ1-1; no clear D. Germline values: CDR1 SGHRS, CDR2 YFSETQ. V was cut by 1 base and J by 3 bases, with 7 bases left in between. CDR3 length: 13 amino acids.

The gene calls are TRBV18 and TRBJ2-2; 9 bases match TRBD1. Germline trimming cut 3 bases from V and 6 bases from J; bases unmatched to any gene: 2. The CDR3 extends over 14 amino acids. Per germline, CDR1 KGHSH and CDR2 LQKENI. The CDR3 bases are TGTGCCAGCTCACCGGACAGGGGATCCGGGGAGCTGTTTTTT. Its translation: CASSPDRGSGELFF. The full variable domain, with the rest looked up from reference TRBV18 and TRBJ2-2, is NAGVMQNPRHLVRRRGQEARLRCSPMKGHSHVYWYRQLPEEGLKFMVYLQKENIIDESGMPKERFSAEFPKEGPSILRIQQVVRGDSAAYFCASSPDRGSGELFFGEGSRLTVL.

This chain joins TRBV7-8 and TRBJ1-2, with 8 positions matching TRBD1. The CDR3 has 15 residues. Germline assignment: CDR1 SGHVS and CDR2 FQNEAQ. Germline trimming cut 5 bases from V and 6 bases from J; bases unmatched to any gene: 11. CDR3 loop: CASSTRDRRQDGYTF. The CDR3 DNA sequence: TGTGCCAGCAGCACCCGGGACAGGAGACAGGATGGCTACACCTTC.

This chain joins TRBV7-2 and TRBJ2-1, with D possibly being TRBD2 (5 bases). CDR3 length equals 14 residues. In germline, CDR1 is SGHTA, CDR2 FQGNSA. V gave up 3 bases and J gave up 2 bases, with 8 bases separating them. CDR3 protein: CASSFDGAYNEQFF. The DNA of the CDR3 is TGTGCCAGCAGCTTCGACGGGGCCTACAATGAGCAGTTCTTC.

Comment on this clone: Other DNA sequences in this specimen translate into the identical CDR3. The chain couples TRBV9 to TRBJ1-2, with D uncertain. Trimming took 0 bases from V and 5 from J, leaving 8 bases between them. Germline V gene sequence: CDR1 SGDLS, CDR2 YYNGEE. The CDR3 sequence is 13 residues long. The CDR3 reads CASSVGRGYGYTF. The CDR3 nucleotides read TGTGCCAGCAGCGTAGGACGGGGTTATGGCTACACCTTC. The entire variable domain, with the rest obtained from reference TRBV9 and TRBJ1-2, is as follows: DSGVTQTPKHLITATGQRVTLRCSPRSGDLSVYWYQQSLDQGLQFLIQYYNGEERAKGNILERFSAQQFPDLHSELNLSSLELGDSALYFCASSVGRGYGYTFGSGTRLTVV.

CDR3 bases: TGTGCCAGCAGTTACCACACAGGGGGCATCAATGAGCAGTTCTTC. Translated: CASSYHTGGINEQFF. The chain is built from TRBV6-5 and TRBJ2-1; 9 positions agree with TRBD1. The CDR3 runs 15 residues. Trimming took 2 bases from V and 6 from J; bases not matched to a gene: 5. Germline V lookup: CDR1 MNHEY, CDR2 SVGAGI.

CDR3 DNA sequence: TGTGCCAGCAGCTCGCAGTTTGGGACAGGGGCTTACGAGCAGTACTTC. It is translated as CASSSQFGTGAYEQYF. The V gene is TRBV11-2, the J gene TRBJ2-7, with 10 nucleotides matching TRBD1. This CDR3 is built from 16 residues. Germline V gives CDR1 SGHAT, CDR2 FQNNGV. The V and J ends lost 4 bases and 4 bases, in that order; junction bases with no gene match: 10.

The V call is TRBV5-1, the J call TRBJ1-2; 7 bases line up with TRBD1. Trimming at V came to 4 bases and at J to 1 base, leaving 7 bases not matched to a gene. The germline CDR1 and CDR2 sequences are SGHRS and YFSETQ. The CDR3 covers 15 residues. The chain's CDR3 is CASSAWDRNNYGYTF. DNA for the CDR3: TGCGCCAGCAGCGCCTGGGACAGAAATAACTATGGCTACACCTTC.

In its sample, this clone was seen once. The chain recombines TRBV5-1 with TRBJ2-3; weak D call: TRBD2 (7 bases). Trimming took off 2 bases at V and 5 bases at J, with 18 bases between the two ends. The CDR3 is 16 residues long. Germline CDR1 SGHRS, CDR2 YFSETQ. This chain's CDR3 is CASSLQGRPGGDTQYF. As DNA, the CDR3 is TGCGCCAGCAGCTTACAGGGACGGCCGGGGGGAGATACGCAGTATTTT.